This T cell receptor beta chain was observed in a study of blood T cell repertoires in COVID-19. Study overall: The analysed material was cDNA or gDNA that came from T cells, B-cell-depleted T cells, or PBMCs.

Measured with immunoSEQ multiplex PCR; TCRdb has only the in-frame clones, and not every one. Of 90,000 or so clones listed, around 88% are singletons. Germline CDR1 reads MNHEY; CDR2 reads SVGAGI. V lost 4 bases to trimming and J lost 6 bases, with 15 bases between them. The CDR3 is 14 amino acids. This sequence was found in a human donor in a cohort sampled during active COVID-19. Sequenced sample: peripheral blood. The rearrangement links TRBV6-5 to TRBJ1-2; D is possibly TRBD1 (5 bases). This CDR3 is CASSWGERQDGYTF. Here the CDR3 DNA reads TGTGCCAGCAGTTGGGGGGAGAGGCAGGATGGCTACACCTTC.